One T cell receptor beta chain is described in this entry. The target antigen is unknown. These data originate in a study of T cell responses to AZD1222 COVID-19 vaccine. V was pared by 8 bases and J by 5 bases, with 7 bases of the junction left unmatched. This CDR3 is built from 14 residues. The V gene's germline CDR1 is MNHEY and CDR2 SVGAGI. Some clones are missing from TCRdb's copy, which holds only in-frame ones; the method was immunoSEQ multiplex PCR. The sample lists roughly 120,000 clones, approximately 83% occurring once. Overall study results and limits: Reports indicate that nearly half of spike-specific TCRs are directed at unmutated variant regions. The breadth and depth of Spike-specific TCRs increased once two AZD1222 doses had been given. Only a handful of AZD1222 recipients, six or seven in all, had baseline seropositivity. It was only after the peak T cell response that any repertoires were sampled.

Sequenced here: peripheral blood, sampled on day 0 of MenACWY control vaccination. This TCR came from an adult in good health. The V gene is TRBV6-5, the J gene TRBJ2-1; 9 bases are a match to TRBD2. CDR3 region: CASYPAGGDNEQFF. In nucleotides, the CDR3 is TGTGCCAGCTACCCAGCGGGGGGAGACAATGAGCAGTTCTTC.